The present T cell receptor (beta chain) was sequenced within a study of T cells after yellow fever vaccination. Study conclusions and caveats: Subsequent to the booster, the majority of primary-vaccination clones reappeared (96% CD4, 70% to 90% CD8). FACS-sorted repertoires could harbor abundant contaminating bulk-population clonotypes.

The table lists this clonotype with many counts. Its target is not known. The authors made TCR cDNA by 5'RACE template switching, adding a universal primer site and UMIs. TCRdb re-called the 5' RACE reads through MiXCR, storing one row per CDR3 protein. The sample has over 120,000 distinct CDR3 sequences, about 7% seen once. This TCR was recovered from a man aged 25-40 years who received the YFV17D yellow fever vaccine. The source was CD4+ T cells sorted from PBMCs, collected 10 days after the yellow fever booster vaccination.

CDR3 in DNA: TGTGCCAGCAATAGGGTGGCGGTGAACACCGGGGAGCTGTTTTTT. Translated, it gives CASNRVAVNTGELFF. V and J are TRBV27 and TRBJ2-2; the D is unclear. The CDR3 runs to 15 residues. V was cut by 7 bases and J by 1 base, with 13 bases left in between. CDR1 is MNHEY, CDR2 SMNVEV, per germline (reference sequence).